These T cell receptor beta chains were read from a single sample in a study of CD8 T cells in ankylosing spondylitis. TCRdb independently ran MiXCR on the 5' RACE reads; one entry per CDR3 protein. The sample includes hundreds of thousands of distinct CDR3 sequences, 12% seen only once; the top ten take more than 0.5%. What was sequenced was blood, either unsorted or a sorted T cell fraction (not recorded which). The receptor set was obtained from a male donor with ankylosing spondylitis. CDR3s include the opening cysteine and the closing phenylalanine or tryptophan. The D gene is left open where the match is weak. The size of a clone is reported for some rows only, either as once, few or many, or as a class for expanded clones.

J: TRBJ1-2; D: TRBD1; size: -; length: 13; V: TRBV28; DNA: TGTGCCAGCAGTCCGGGACAGGAAATTAGTTACACCTTC; CDR3: CASSPGQEISYTF
J: TRBJ2-3; D: -; size: -; length: 16; V: TRBV6-2/TRBV6-3; DNA: TGTGCCAGCAGTTACCTGCGGGAAAGACCCTATAATACGCAGTATTTT; CDR3: CASSYLRERPYNTQYF
J: TRBJ1-1; D: -; size: -; length: 11; V: TRBV10-3; DNA: TGTGCCATCAGTTCCGGCACTGAAGCTTTCTTT; CDR3: CAISSGTEAFF
J: TRBJ1-1; D: -; size: few; length: 16; V: TRBV5-1; DNA: TGCGCCAGCAGCTCATACACAGGACTGCTAAACACTGAAGCTTTCTTT; CDR3: CASSSYTGLLNTEAFF
J: TRBJ2-3; D: -; size: few; length: 15; V: TRBV20-1; DNA: TGCAGTGCTAGAGATGGCAGTTCTAGCACAGATACGCAGTATTTT; CDR3: CSARDGSSSTDTQYF
J: TRBJ2-1; D: TRBD2; size: many; length: 15; V: TRBV5-1; DNA: TGCGCCAGCAGCACGGACGTGGGAGGGTACAATGAGCAGTTCTTC; CDR3: CASSTDVGGYNEQFF
J: TRBJ2-1; D: TRBD2; size: few; length: 14; V: TRBV2; DNA: TGTGCCAGCAGTGGTGGGAGGGGATACAATGAGCAGTTCTTC; CDR3: CASSGGRGYNEQFF
J: TRBJ1-5; D: -; size: -; length: 13; V: TRBV6-1; DNA: TGTGCCAGCAGTCCCCAGCCCTCTCAGCCCCAGCATTTT; CDR3: CASSPQPSQPQHF
J: TRBJ2-1; D: -; size: -; length: 12; V: TRBV28; DNA: TGTGCCAGCAGTGGGAACCGCAATGAGCAGTTCTTC; CDR3: CASSGNRNEQFF
J: TRBJ2-1; D: -; size: many; length: 13; V: TRBV29-1; DNA: TGCAGCGTTGGCCTTTCTTCCTACAATGAGCAGTTCTTC; CDR3: CSVGLSSYNEQFF
J: TRBJ1-6; D: -; size: -; length: 12; V: TRBV7-8; DNA: TGTGCCAGCAGTACAGGGCTTTCACCCCTCCACTTT; CDR3: CASSTGLSPLHF
J: TRBJ2-3; D: -; size: many; length: 14; V: TRBV11-2; DNA: TGCGCCAGCAGCTTGGTCAGGGGAACAGATACGCAGTATTTT; CDR3: CASSLVRGTDTQYF
J: TRBJ2-5; D: TRBD2; size: few; length: 19; V: TRBV4-1; DNA: TGCGCCAGCAGCCAAGGTCGGACTAGCGGGACGCTTGGGTGGGAGACCCAGTACTTC; CDR3: CASSQGRTSGTLGWETQYF
J: TRBJ2-3; D: -; size: -; length: 14; V: TRBV20-1; DNA: TGCAGCCTGATAGACCCGAGACGCCCAGATACGCAGTATTTT; CDR3: CSLIDPRRPDTQYF
J: TRBJ1-1; D: -; size: -; length: 13; V: TRBV10-1; DNA: TGCGCCAGCAGTCGAAACTTGGGCACTGAAGCTTTCTTT; CDR3: CASSRNLGTEAFF
J: TRBJ2-7; D: -; size: -; length: 13; V: TRBV2; DNA: TGTGCCAGCAGGTATGGAGCAGACTACGAGCAGTACTTC; CDR3: CASRYGADYEQYF
J: TRBJ1-2; D: -; size: -; length: 16; V: TRBV10-3; DNA: TGTGCCATCAGTGGGATCAGGGGCCTAATGGTCTATGGCTACACCTTC; CDR3: CAISGIRGLMVYGYTF
J: TRBJ2-7; D: -; size: many; length: 14; V: TRBV20-1; DNA: TGCAGTGCTAGAGTTGACGCCAACTCCTACGAGCAGTACTTC; CDR3: CSARVDANSYEQYF
J: TRBJ1-1; D: TRBD1; size: few; length: 16; V: TRBV5-1; DNA: TGCGCCAGCAGCTTCCCAAGGACAGGGAAGCGCACTGAAGCTTTCTTT; CDR3: CASSFPRTGKRTEAFF
J: TRBJ2-7; D: -; size: many; length: 12; V: TRBV7-9; DNA: TGTGCCACCGCTCCTGGGGGATACGAGCAGTACTTC; CDR3: CATAPGGYEQYF
J: TRBJ2-6; D: -; size: -; length: 19; V: TRBV3-1; DNA: TGTGCCAGCAGCCAAAGGGTACAGGGGGGACTATCTGGGGCCAACGTCCTGACTTTC; CDR3: CASSQRVQGGLSGANVLTF
J: TRBJ2-5; D: TRBD1; size: few; length: 15; V: TRBV7-2; DNA: TGTGCCAGCAGCTTAGGCAGGGGGCATTCAGAGACCCAGTACTTC; CDR3: CASSLGRGHSETQYF
J: TRBJ2-1; D: TRBD2; size: -; length: 17; V: TRBV7-8; DNA: TGTGCCAGCAGCCACCTAGGAGGTAGCGGGGCCGGTAATGAGCAGTTCTTC; CDR3: CASSHLGGSGAGNEQFF
J: TRBJ1-4; D: -; size: few; length: 15; V: TRBV29-1; DNA: TGCAGCGTTTATGCGCCACACGGAGGGGGTGAAAAACTGTTTTTT; CDR3: CSVYAPHGGGEKLFF
J: TRBJ2-2; D: -; size: -; length: 14; V: TRBV9; DNA: TGTGCCAGCAGCGCCACAGGGTACGGCGGGGAGCTGTTTTTT; CDR3: CASSATGYGGELFF
J: TRBJ2-1; D: -; size: few; length: 14; V: TRBV6-5; DNA: TGTGCCAGCAGTTACTCGCCTAGCTGGAGTGAGCAGTTCTTC; CDR3: CASSYSPSWSEQFF
J: TRBJ1-2; D: TRBD1; size: few; length: 13; V: TRBV6-1; DNA: TGTGCCAGCAGATCCGGGACAGGATATGGCTACACCTTC; CDR3: CASRSGTGYGYTF
J: TRBJ1-2; D: -; size: -; length: 11; V: TRBV6-1; DNA: TGTGCCAGCAGTGATAACTATGGCTACACCTTC; CDR3: CASSDNYGYTF
J: TRBJ1-5; D: TRBD1; size: few; length: 16; V: TRBV5-6; DNA: TGTGCCAGCAGCCGAGTCGGGACAGGGAGAAGTCAGCCCCAGCATTTT; CDR3: CASSRVGTGRSQPQHF
J: TRBJ2-5; D: -; size: many; length: 17; V: TRBV6-1; DNA: TGTGCCAGCAACGTAAGGGGAGTACAGGGTGAAACAGAGACCCAGTACTTC; CDR3: CASNVRGVQGETETQYF